What follows are 10 T cell receptor beta chains derived from one specimen sequenced in a study of PD-L1 blockade in urothelial cancer. Only in-frame clones appear in the TCRdb table, and some are missing; sequencing was by immunoSEQ multiplex PCR. The data show 50,000 or so clones, with 84% seen just once and 5.5% to 7.5% held by the top ten. The specimen was PBMCs, collected around atezolizumab (anti-PD-L1) treatment. The receptor set was obtained from a man aged 40-49 years with urothelial cancer.

V and J are TRBV6-1 and TRBJ1-5; 11 positions agree with TRBD1. V was clipped by 1 base and J by 3 bases; unmatched bases: 8. The CDR3 runs 18 residues. The germline V gene has CDR1 MNHNS and CDR2 SASEGT. CDR3 residues: CASSEERTGGGLNQPQHF. The CDR3, as DNA: TGTGCCAGCAGTGAAGAACGGACAGGGGGCGGCCTCAATCAGCCCCAGCATTTT.

The CDR3 loop is CASSRQGIEQYF. The CDR3 coding sequence is TGTGCCAGTAGTAGACAGGGTATCGAGCAGTACTTC. The rearrangement uses TRBV19 and TRBJ2-7; 7 bases align to TRBD1. J was trimmed by 6 bases and V by 4 bases; bases with no gene match: 3. The CDR3 has 12 amino acids. CDR1 and CDR2 from the germline V gene are LNHDA and SQIVND (reference sequence).

The gene calls are TRBV5-1 and TRBJ2-5; unclear D gene. The germline CDR1 and CDR2 sequences are SGHRS and YFSETQ. V was shortened by 4 bases and J by 3 bases, with 10 bases between the two germline ends. This CDR3 has 13 residues. CDR3 in amino acids: CASSTTLEETQYF. The CDR3 DNA is TGCGCCAGCAGCACGACCCTAGAAGAGACCCAGTACTTC.

The chain couples TRBV6-5 to TRBJ2-5, with 7 nucleotides matching TRBD1. Looked up from germline, CDR1 is MNHEY and CDR2 is SVGAGI. Trimming removed 9 bases from V and 5 bases from J; junction bases left unmatched: 15. The CDR3 has 15 residues. CDR3 DNA: TGTGCCAGTTCCATAACGACAGGGTCTTGGGAGACCCAGTACTTC. Residues: CASSITTGSWETQYF.

The CDR3 region has the DNA TGTGCCAGCAGTGTCACCGGGACTGGGGACACAGATACGCAGTATTTT. This encodes CASSVTGTGDTDTQYF. The chain joins TRBV2 to TRBJ2-3, with D tentatively TRBD2 (6 bases). The length of the CDR3 is 16 residues. V shed 4 bases and J shed 2 bases, with 16 bases lying between them. Germline V gene data show CDR1 as SNHLY and CDR2 as FYNNEI.

This clone has just one count. The chain links TRBV2 to TRBJ2-2; 13 bases map to TRBD2. J gave up 6 bases and V 6 bases, and 7 bases lay outside the gene matches. The CDR3 extends over 16 amino acids. Germline CDR1 and CDR2: SNHLY and FYNNEI. The CDR3 spells CASRRGLAGAAGELFF. The CDR3 DNA reads as TGTGCCAGCAGACGCGGACTAGCGGGAGCGGCCGGGGAGCTGTTTTTT.

This clone was counted many times. V usage is TRBV2 and J usage is TRBJ1-4, with TRBD1 as a possible D gene (5 bases). CDR1 and CDR2 (germline): SNHLY, FYNNEI. The V end was cut by 4 bases, the J end by 6 bases, with 9 bases between. The CDR3 runs 13 residues. Here the CDR3 reads CASSAGGYEKLFF. As DNA, the CDR3 is TGTGCCAGCAGTGCTGGGGGGTATGAAAAACTGTTTTTT.

This chain links TRBV13 with TRBJ1-2; D gene unclear. V shed 5 bases and J shed 4 bases, with 5 bases lying between them. This CDR3 comprises 11 residues. CDR1 and CDR2 from the germline V gene are PRHDT and FYEKMQ (reference sequence). The CDR3 loop reads CASSQFYGYTF. The CDR3, as DNA: TGTGCCAGCAGCCAATTCTATGGCTACACCTTC.

This chain uses TRBV10-3 with TRBJ2-7; D ambiguous. V shed 0 bases and J shed 7 bases, with 4 bases lying between them. The germline CDR1 and CDR2 sequences are ENHRY and SYGVKD. The CDR3 loop spans 11 amino acids. CDR3 coding DNA: TGTGCCATCAGTGAGTCTAGTGAGCAGTACTTC. Protein product: CAISESSEQYF.

The gene calls are TRBV28 and TRBJ1-5, with D possibly matching TRBD1 (5 bases). The CDR3 runs to 15 residues. Germline loops: CDR1 MDHEN, CDR2 SYDVKM. Trimming stripped 6 bases from V and 3 bases from J, with 15 bases between. As DNA, the CDR3 is TGTGCCAGCAGATTTGGGGGAGGGGACAATCAGCCCCAGCATTTT. Translating it yields CASRFGGGDNQPQHF.